This entry describes one T cell receptor (beta chain). Antigen unknown. These data originate in a study of blood T cells in healthy people across ages. There are 15 residues in the CDR3. Germline CDR1 and CDR2: MDHEN and SYDVKM. With 10 bases clipped from V and 0 bases from J, the junction kept 10 bases outside the gene matches. Study findings and constraints: Strongly correlated with naive T cell percentage was TCR beta diversity.

A minimum of 6 million PBMCs was isolated per sample. Primers used in a second PCR of roughly 7 to 11 cycles were a sample-barcoded 5' primer and a J-beta primer mix. Every molecule of cDNA carried a tag from a template-switch adaptor with 12 random nucleotides. TCRdb used MiXCR to reprocess the 5' RACE reads, holding one entry per CDR3 protein. The sample records over 300,000 distinct CDR3 sequences, about 52% being singletons. This receptor was taken from a man in his 60s in good health. The sample comprised blood. This chain connects TRBV28 to TRBJ2-5; 8 bases are a match to TRBD2. CDR3 loop: CAIHQRGRDQETQYF. The CDR3 DNA is TGTGCCATCCACCAGCGGGGGCGGGACCAAGAGACCCAGTACTTC.